These 9 T cell receptor beta chains were sequenced from one sample in a study of vaccination and CD4 T cells after COVID-19 (dated by TCRdb to between 2021 and 2023). In the paper's terms, the treatment or condition label means: roughly nine-day PBMC culture with coronavirus spike peptide pools or control peptides (ViraFEST assay). Their target antigens are unknown. Library method: PCR. The data were produced on an Illumina iSeq 100. TCR sequencing of DNA from cultured CD4+ T cells used the Oncomine TCR Beta short-read assay at the Johns Hopkins FTIC core. The public reads were reanalyzed by TCRdb: fastp trimming at Q25, MiXCR alignment, in-frame beta chains only. Rows matching on CDR3 protein sequence are summarized as one entry with the most common DNA and genes. The sample table lists 9,500 to 15,000 distinct CDR3 sequences, approximately 65% of them with a count of one. Clones ranked in the top ten supply roughly 20% of the sample.

Specimen: CD4+ T cells from blood, cultured in vitro. Source of these receptors: a human donor who had recovered from COVID-19.

The genes are TRBV19 and TRBJ1-5; D is unclear. The CDR3 spans 12 residues. Deletions cut 6 bases from V and 3 bases from J, with 6 bases between. CDR1 is LNHDA and CDR2 is SQIVND in the germline V gene (reference sequence). In DNA, the CDR3 is TGTGCCAGTAGGGTCGTCAATCAGCCCCAGCATTTT. It codes for CASRVVNQPQHF. The full variable domain, with the rest looked up from reference TRBV19 and TRBJ1-5, is DGGITQSPKYLFRKEGQNVTLSCEQNLNHDAMYWYRQDPGQGLRLIYYSQIVNDFQKGDIAEGYSVSREKKESFPLTVTSAQKNPTAFYLCASRVVNQPQHFGDGTRLSIL.

The rearrangement links TRBV7-8 to TRBJ1-3; 7 bases match TRBD1. Trimming cost V 0 bases and J 0 bases; bases outside gene matches: 5. In germline, CDR1 is SGHVS, CDR2 FQNEAQ. The CDR3 extends over 17 amino acids. In DNA, the CDR3 is TGTGCCAGCAGCTTAGCCTCAGGGGGAAACTCTGGAAACACCATATATTTT. Translated, it gives CASSLASGGNSGNTIYF.

This clonotype was observed a few times. This chain connects TRBV15 to TRBJ2-3, with 8 bases lining up with TRBD1. This CDR3 comprises 15 residues. Germline V gives CDR1 LNHNV, CDR2 YYDKDF (reference sequence). V was clipped by 3 bases and J by 0 bases; unmatched bases: 2. Here the CDR3 reads CATSRDRVSTDTQYF. CDR3 nucleotides: TGTGCCACCAGCAGGGACAGGGTCAGCACAGATACGCAGTATTTT.

V usage is TRBV19 and J usage is TRBJ2-4; 11 bases line up with TRBD2. Trimming at V came to 5 bases and at J to 8 bases, leaving 8 bases not matched to a gene. The germline V gene has CDR1 LNHDA and CDR2 SQIVND (reference sequence). The CDR3 length is 15 residues. CDR3 sequence: CASSPTSGKVDIQYF. CDR3 coding DNA: TGTGCCAGTAGTCCGACTAGCGGGAAGGTGGACATTCAGTACTTC.

The rearrangement joins TRBV20-1 to TRBJ2-3, with D tentatively TRBD2 (6 bases). V was cut by 3 bases and J by 2 bases, with 9 bases left in between. The CDR3 totals 13 residues. Germline values: CDR1 DFQATT, CDR2 SNEGSKA (reference sequence). CDR3: CSASRGTTDTQYF. In nucleotides, the CDR3 is TGCAGTGCTAGCCGCGGGACCACAGATACGCAGTATTTT.

The V gene is TRBV7-9, the J gene TRBJ2-5; TRBD2 aligns across 11 bases. The CDR3 runs to 15 residues. J gave up 5 bases and V 5 bases, and 7 bases lay outside the gene matches. Germline CDR1 SEHNR, CDR2 FQNEAQ (reference sequence). In DNA form, the CDR3 reads TGTGCCAGCAGCCAACTAGCGGGAGTTAGTGAGACCCAGTACTTC. Translating gives CASSQLAGVSETQYF.

This clonotype was picked up one time. The gene calls are TRBV7-2 and TRBJ2-5; the D is unclear. CDR1 is SGHTA, CDR2 FQGNSA, per germline. Deletions cut 3 bases from V and 5 bases from J, with 10 bases between. The CDR3 runs 13 residues. The CDR3 reads CASSFGFAETQYF. CDR3 DNA: TGTGCCAGCAGCTTTGGTTTCGCGGAGACCCAGTACTTC.

The sample holds a few counts of this clonotype. CDR3 bases: TGCAGTGCTAGAGATCCAGCGGGCTATGGCACAGATACGCAGTATTTT. Protein product: CSARDPAGYGTDTQYF. V gene TRBV20-1 combines with J gene TRBJ2-3; tentative D call: TRBD2 (6 bases). V lost 0 bases and J lost 1, with 14 bases in between. The CDR3 covers 16 residues. The germline V gene encodes CDR1 DFQATT and CDR2 SNEGSKA (reference sequence).

The rearrangement uses TRBV20-1 and TRBJ1-1; 9 bases line up with TRBD1. The junction had 4 bases not matched to a gene; V was cut back by 5 bases and J by 0 bases. The length of the CDR3 is 14 residues. From germline, CDR1 is DFQATT and CDR2 SNEGSKA (reference sequence). The CDR3 DNA reads as TGCAGTGCTTCACAGGGGGCTATGAACACTGAAGCTTTCTTT. It specifies CSASQGAMNTEAFF.